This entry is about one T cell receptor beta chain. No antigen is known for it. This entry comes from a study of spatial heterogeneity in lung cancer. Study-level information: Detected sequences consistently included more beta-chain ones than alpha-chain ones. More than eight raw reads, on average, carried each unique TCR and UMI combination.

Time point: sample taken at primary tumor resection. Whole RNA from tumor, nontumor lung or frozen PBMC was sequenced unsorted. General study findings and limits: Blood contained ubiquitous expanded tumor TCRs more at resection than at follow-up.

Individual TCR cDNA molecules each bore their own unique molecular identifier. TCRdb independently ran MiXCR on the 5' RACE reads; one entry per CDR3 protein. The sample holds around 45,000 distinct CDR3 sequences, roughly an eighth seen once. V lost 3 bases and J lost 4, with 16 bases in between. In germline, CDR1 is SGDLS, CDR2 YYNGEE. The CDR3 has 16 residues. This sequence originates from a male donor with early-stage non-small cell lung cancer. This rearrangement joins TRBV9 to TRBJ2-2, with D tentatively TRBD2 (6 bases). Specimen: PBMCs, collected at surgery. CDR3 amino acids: CASSGSLAGRTGELFF. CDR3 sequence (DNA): TGTGCCAGCAGCGGATCCTTGGCGGGACGCACCGGGGAGCTGTTTTTT.